These T cell receptor beta chains were read from a single sample in a study of siplizumab effects on memory and regulatory T cells. Only in-frame clones appear in the TCRdb table, and some are missing; sequencing was by immunoSEQ multiplex PCR. The table includes some 100,000 clones, around 90% detected once. The sequenced material came from non-Treg CD4+ T cells sorted from blood. The receptor source for this set is a human donor in good health. Both conserved end residues are part of each CDR3. Each record gives: J gene, D gene, V gene, clone size, CDR3 DNA, CDR3 protein. A D gene is named only where the DNA matches it firmly. A clone size is listed for some rows: how often the clone was seen (once, few, many), or a class if it is expanded.

>TRBJ2-3|TRBD2|TRBV9|-
TGTGCCAGCAGCTTCCGTCAGCGGGAGAGGCAGTATTTT
CASSFRQRERQYF
>TRBJ2-3|-|TRBV5-8|-
TGTGCCAGCAGCTTGGACCTATCAGGGGACGGAGATACGCAGTATTTT
CASSLDLSGDGDTQYF
>TRBJ2-5|TRBD1|TRBV5-1|-
TGCGCCAGCAGCGACGGACAGGGGCGTGCAAAAGAGACCCAGTACTTC
CASSDGQGRAKETQYF
>TRBJ1-3|-|TRBV5-1|-
TGCGCCAGCAGCCCGGATTTCTCTGGAAACACCATATATTTT
CASSPDFSGNTIYF
>TRBJ2-2|TRBD2|TRBV18|-
TGTGCCAGCTCACCCCCCCGACTAGCGGCGAACACCGGGGAGCTGTTTTTT
CASSPPRLAANTGELFF
>TRBJ1-2|-|TRBV6-5|-
TGTGCCAGCAGTCGCGGGGACTTCTATGGCTACACCTTC
CASSRGDFYGYTF
>TRBJ2-1|-|TRBV7-8|-
TGTGCCAGCAGCACTCGACTGAATGAGCAGTTCTTC
CASSTRLNEQFF
>TRBJ2-7|TRBD2|TRBV7-2|-
TGTGCCAGCAGCTTAGAGCGACTAGCGGGGGTGTACTTC
CASSLERLAGVYF
>TRBJ2-3|TRBD1|TRBV27|-
TGTGCCAGCACCACATGGGACAGGCACACAGATACGCAGTATTTT
CASTTWDRHTDTQYF
>TRBJ1-2|-|TRBV6-1|-
TGTGCCAGCAGTGAAGTGGGGGCTTATGGCTACACCTTC
CASSEVGAYGYTF
>TRBJ1-1|-|TRBV2|few
TGTGCCAGCAGCGAAACGAGGGGGTCCACTGAAGCTTTCTTT
CASSETRGSTEAFF
>TRBJ2-1|TRBD2|TRBV5-1|-
TGCGCCAGCAGCTTGTCTAGCGGGGATCTCAATGAGCAGTTCTTC
CASSLSSGDLNEQFF
>TRBJ2-3|-|TRBV10-3|-
TGTGCCATCAGTGTCGGTGACGGGAGTAGTTCAGATACGCAGTATTTT
CAISVGDGSSSDTQYF
>TRBJ2-1|-|TRBV6-5|once
TGTGCCAGCAGTCGCAGGGGCGGTTTAGAAGAGCAGTTCTTC
CASSRRGGLEEQFF
>TRBJ1-3|-|TRBV19|-
TGTGCCAGTAGCCCGGACAGAAGCTCTGGAAACACCATATATTTT
CASSPDRSSGNTIYF
>TRBJ2-2|-|TRBV19|-
TGTGCCACTACCCGTGTCACTGGGGGCGGGGAGCTGTTTTTT
CATTRVTGGGELFF
>TRBJ2-7|-|TRBV7-9|-
TGTGCCAGCAGCTTAGCCCTACTACGCGTGGAGCAGTACTTC
CASSLALLRVEQYF
>TRBJ2-6|-|TRBV12-5|-
TGTGCTAGTGGTTTGGGTAGTGGGGCCAACGTCCTGACTTTC
CASGLGSGANVLTF
>TRBJ1-5|TRBD1|TRBV7-2|-
TGTGCCAGCAGCTTAGGGTACAGGGGAATACAGCCCCAGCATTTT
CASSLGYRGIQPQHF
>TRBJ2-2|-|TRBV5-1|-
TGCGCCAGCAGCCCCAGGGGCCCTACCGGGGAGCTGTTTTTT
CASSPRGPTGELFF
>TRBJ2-1|TRBD2|TRBV7-3|-
TGTGCCAGCAGCCCCCTCCCGGGGACTAGCGGGAGTATTAGCTCCTACAATGAGCAGTTCTTC
CASSPLPGTSGSISSYNEQFF
>TRBJ2-4|-|TRBV5-4|once
TGTGCCAGCAGCTTTGATAAAAACATTCAGTACTTC
CASSFDKNIQYF
>TRBJ2-7|-|TRBV9|-
TGTGCCAGCAGCGTAGGGCAGGGGAGAGGCTACGAGCAGTACTTC
CASSVGQGRGYEQYF
>TRBJ2-7|TRBD1|TRBV6-1|-
TGTGCCAGCCTTCAGACAGGGAGTCGGGAGCAGTACTTC
CASLQTGSREQYF
>TRBJ2-3|-|TRBV6-4|-
TGTGCCAGCAAACCGGGACACCTCACAGATACGCAGTATTTT
CASKPGHLTDTQYF
>TRBJ2-1|-|TRBV6-1|-
TGTGCCAGCAGGTACTACTCCTACAATGAGCAGTTCTTC
CASRYYSYNEQFF
>TRBJ1-1|-|TRBV28|-
TGTGCCAGCAGGTACAATGGTCGGGGTACTGAAGCTTTCTTT
CASRYNGRGTEAFF
>TRBJ1-1|-|TRBV6-1|-
TGTGCCAGCCTCCGTGTAGCCACTGAAGCTTTCTTT
CASLRVATEAFF
>TRBJ2-3|-|TRBV10-1|-
TGCGCCAGCAGTGAGTTTGGCCATAGCACAGATACGCAGTATTTT
CASSEFGHSTDTQYF
>TRBJ2-7|TRBD2|TRBV7-8|-
TGTGCCAGCAGCCTACTAGCGGGAGGATCGTACGAGCAGTACTTC
CASSLLAGGSYEQYF
>TRBJ2-5|-|TRBV28|-
TGTGCCAGCAGTTTACCTAGGGACCGACAAGAGACCCAGTACTTC
CASSLPRDRQETQYF
>TRBJ1-1|TRBD1|TRBV12-5|-
TGTGCTAGTGGTTTGACAGGGGGAGGCACTGAAGCTTTCTTT
CASGLTGGGTEAFF
>TRBJ1-2|TRBD1|TRBV5-4|-
TGTGCCAGCAGCCCCGGGACAGTTCTAGGTGGCTACACCTTC
CASSPGTVLGGYTF
>TRBJ2-7|-|TRBV6-5|-
TGTGCCAGCAGCTCCCCCTATATTCCCAACGAGCAGTACTTC
CASSSPYIPNEQYF
>TRBJ2-7|TRBD1|TRBV6-6|-
TGTGCCAGCAGTGCCCGGGACAGGAGGTACGAGCAGTACTTC
CASSARDRRYEQYF
>TRBJ2-3|-|TRBV29-1|-
TGCAGCGTTGTTGGTCAGTTGGACACAGATACGCAGTATTTT
CSVVGQLDTDTQYF
>TRBJ2-5|TRBD1|TRBV28|-
TGTGCCAGCAGTTCGGGACAGGGGGTCGTGGAGACCCAGTACTTC
CASSSGQGVVETQYF
>TRBJ1-1|-|TRBV18|once
TGTGCCAGCTCACCATCAGCGGTGAGGAACACTGAAGCTTTCTTT
CASSPSAVRNTEAFF
>TRBJ2-5|TRBD1|TRBV5-1|few
TGCGCCAGCAGCTATCGCGGGACAGGGACAGGAGAGACCCAGTACTTC
CASSYRGTGTGETQYF
>TRBJ1-2|-|TRBV27|-
TGTGCCATTACTTGGGGCTACACCTTC
CAITWGYTF
>TRBJ2-3|TRBD1|TRBV6-5|-
TGTGCCAGCAGCCCCAGGGACAGGGCTTCAGATACGCAGTATTTT
CASSPRDRASDTQYF
>TRBJ2-5|-|TRBV30|once
TGTGCCTGGAGTCCTAGAGAGTACCAGTACTTC
CAWSPREYQYF
>TRBJ2-5|TRBD2|TRBV29-1|-
TGCAGCGCAAGGACTAGCGGGAACTTTGGGACCCAGTACTTC
CSARTSGNFGTQYF
>TRBJ2-2|-|TRBV7-6|-
TGTGCCAGCAGCCCCCGGGACTTCCCCACCGGGGAGCTGTTTTTT
CASSPRDFPTGELFF
>TRBJ2-7|TRBD2|TRBV19|-
TGTGCCAGTACCGGGACTAGCGGGATGGGGGCCGATTACGAGCAGTACTTC
CASTGTSGMGADYEQYF
>TRBJ1-1|-|TRBV7-8|-
TGTGCCAGCAGTTCGACGTACAGGGAAATCTCCGCGAACACTGAAGCTTTCTTT
CASSSTYREISANTEAFF
>TRBJ1-2|-|TRBV5-1|-
TGCGCCAGCAGCTTGGTTCGGGGTACTAACTATGGCTACACCTTC
CASSLVRGTNYGYTF
>TRBJ2-1|TRBD2|TRBV4-2|-
TGTGCCAGCGGCCAAGATGCGGGAGGGGGGAGAGATCAGCAGTTCTTC
CASGQDAGGGRDQQFF